This T cell receptor beta chain was observed in a study of T cells in Graves' hyperthyroidism and ophthalmopathy. Overall study findings and caveats: Ophthalmopathy was distinguished from stable hyperthyroidism by 13 V-J signatures.

Amplified TCR beta CDR3 regions came from RNA transcripts. The study used the HTBI primer set for a first-round RT-PCR of the TCR CDR3. TCRdb fed the multiplex PCR reads into MiXCR, producing one record per CDR3 protein. This sample has around 380,000 distinct CDR3 sequences; roughly 14% occur once, and the top ten carry 20% to 25%. Germline CDR1 reads SGHAT; CDR2 reads FQDESV (reference sequence). This CDR3 has 17 amino acids. The V gene lost 4 bases and the J gene lost 3 bases, with 21 bases spanning the gap. In this sample, this clonotype turned up many times. Its specificity is unknown. Disease duration under 2 months; hyperthyroidism patients were aged 18 to 65.

Sequencing used blood. The J gene is TRBJ2-5, the V gene TRBV11-1; D is possibly TRBD1 (6 bases). The source is a man aged 25-45 years with Graves' hyperthyroidism that later progressed to Graves' ophthalmopathy. DNA for the CDR3: TGTGCCAGCAGCTGGGCCTTAGTGGGGGCGGACGAAGAGACCCAGTACTTC. Translated, it gives CASSWALVGADEETQYF.